Listed here are 22 T cell receptor beta chains from one sample, sequenced in a study of cytomegalovirus exposure and HLA in healthy donors. Both 60 Vbeta primers and 13 Jbeta primers went into the PCR. Data came from immunoSEQ multiplex PCR; TCRdb stores just in-frame clones and leaves some out. The sample has 250,000 to 350,000 clones; just over 85% are singletons. Sequenced sample: PBMCs. Every receptor here comes from a man aged 40-49 years in good health and CMV-seropositive.

V gene TRBV27 combines with J gene TRBJ2-3, with D perhaps matching TRBD1 (6 bases). CDR1 and CDR2 (germline): MNHEY, SMNVEV (reference sequence). The CDR3 sequence is 17 residues long. V lost 4 bases and J 4 bases, leaving 21 bases between the germline ends. Written as DNA, the CDR3 is TGTGCCAGCAGTTCCCGGCTACAGGGAATGAGGGCAGATACGCAGTATTTT. It codes for CASSSRLQGMRADTQYF.

The J gene is TRBJ1-1, the V gene TRBV6-5; TRBD1 agrees at 9 bases. Trimming cost V 4 bases and J 7 bases; bases outside gene matches: 10. CDR1 is MNHEY, CDR2 SVGAGI, per germline. The CDR3 loop spans 15 amino acids. The CDR3 DNA is TGTGCCAGCAGTTCAGGACAGGGGATCGTGGATGAAGCTTTCTTT. It is translated as CASSSGQGIVDEAFF.

This rearrangement joins TRBV5-1 to TRBJ2-3, with 10 positions matching TRBD2. Germline CDR1 and CDR2: SGHRS and YFSETQ. CDR3 length: 19 residues. V lost 5 bases, J lost 5 bases, and 20 bases stayed unmatched. The CDR3 DNA is TGCGCCAGCAGTCCCCTGGGAACTAGCGGGAACGGGGAGCTAGATACGCAGTATTTT. Translation: CASSPLGTSGNGELDTQYF.

This clone came up once. V gene TRBV7-2 combines with J gene TRBJ2-3; TRBD2 matches 7 bases. Germline V gives CDR1 SGHTA, CDR2 FQGNSA. This CDR3 has 12 amino acids. After removal of 11 bases from V and 4 bases from J, the junction contained 6 bases not matched to a gene. The CDR3: CAGGGVADTQYF. The CDR3 bases are TGTGCCGGTGGGGGGGTAGCAGATACGCAGTATTTT.

CDR3 protein: CASSVTPSPGNTIYF. CDR3 DNA: TGTGCCAGCAGCGTAACCCCAAGCCCTGGAAACACCATATATTTT. The chain uses TRBV9 and TRBJ1-3; D not certain. V dropped 1 base and J dropped 2 bases, with 10 bases sitting between them. CDR1 and CDR2 from the germline V gene are SGDLS and YYNGEE. CDR3 length equals 15 residues. The full variable domain, its missing parts supplied by reference TRBV9 and TRBJ1-3, is DSGVTQTPKHLITATGQRVTLRCSPRSGDLSVYWYQQSLDQGLQFLIQYYNGEERAKGNILERFSAQQFPDLHSELNLSSLELGDSALYFCASSVTPSPGNTIYFGEGSWLTVV.

The CDR3 nucleotides read TGTGCCGGAAAAGACGGGCGGGAGGGGAAAAATGAGCAGTTCTTC. It is translated as CAGKDGREGKNEQFF. V and J are TRBV6-5 and TRBJ2-1, with 9 bases matching TRBD2. The germline V gene encodes CDR1 MNHEY and CDR2 SVGAGI. J was trimmed by 7 bases and V by 11 bases; bases with no gene match: 15. The CDR3 covers 15 residues.

The rearrangement uses TRBV29-1 and TRBJ2-3, with 9 bases matching TRBD2. CDR1 SQVTM and CDR2 ANQGSEA come from the germline V gene. The CDR3 runs to 12 residues. CDR3 in amino acids: CNAGGLTDTQYF. CDR3 coding DNA: TGCAATGCGGGAGGGCTAACAGATACGCAGTATTTT.

The chain couples TRBV5-1 to TRBJ2-1; 9 bases are a match to TRBD1. Germline lookup yields CDR1 SGHRS and CDR2 YFSETQ. The CDR3 is made up of 16 amino acids. V lost 3 bases to trimming and J lost 0 bases; unmatched junction nucleotides: 4. The CDR3 reads CASSSKTGGSYNEQFF. Here the CDR3 DNA reads TGCGCCAGCAGCTCAAAGACAGGGGGCTCCTACAATGAGCAGTTCTTC.

The chain combines TRBV11-3 with TRBJ1-1; tentatively, D is TRBD1 (6 bases). In germline, CDR1 is SGHNT, CDR2 YENEEA. The CDR3 has 12 residues. V was shortened by 5 bases and J by 5 bases, with 9 bases between the two germline ends. DNA for the CDR3: TGTGCCAGCAGCCCAGGGGAAACTGAAGCTTTCTTT. As protein: CASSPGETEAFF.

The chain joins TRBV4-3 to TRBJ2-7, with a tentative D call TRBD2 (6 bases). Germline V lookup: CDR1 LGHNA, CDR2 YSLEER. V lost 0 bases, J lost 0 bases, and 9 bases lay in between. The length of the CDR3 is 15 residues. The CDR3 DNA follows: TGCGCCAGCAGCCAAGATGCGGGAAGCTCCTACGAGCAGTACTTC. Protein: CASSQDAGSSYEQYF.

This clone has just one count. This chain uses TRBV7-8 with TRBJ2-3; tentative D call: TRBD1 (5 bases). Germline assignment: CDR1 SGHVS and CDR2 FQNEAQ. The CDR3 is 12 residues long. The V end was cut by 6 bases, the J end by 6 bases, with 10 bases between. The CDR3 protein is CASRPPGDTQYF. CDR3 nucleotide sequence: TGTGCCAGCAGACCTCCAGGGGATACGCAGTATTTT.

The CDR3 protein is CASSFLASQETQYF. DNA of the CDR3: TGTGCCAGCAGTTTTCTGGCTTCGCAAGAGACCCAGTACTTC. The chain links TRBV28 to TRBJ2-5; D gene ambiguous. The CDR3 sequence is 14 residues long. The germline V gene encodes CDR1 MDHEN and CDR2 SYDVKM. The V end lost 3 bases, the J end lost 2 bases, and 10 bases lay between the germline ends. Full variable domain (missing parts from reference TRBV28 and TRBJ2-5): DVKVTQSSRYLVKRTGEKVFLECVQDMDHENMFWYRQDPGLGLRLIYFSYDVKMKEKGDIPEGYSVSREKKERFSLILESASTNQTSMYLCASSFLASQETQYFGPGTRLLVL.

The rearrangement joins TRBV2 to TRBJ2-7, with 9 bases lining up with TRBD1. Losses at the gene ends were 5 bases for V and 2 bases for J; bases not matched to a gene: 4. Germline-derived CDR1 and CDR2 are SNHLY and FYNNEI. CDR3 length equals 14 residues. CDR3 nucleotides: TGTGCCAGCAGTCAATACAGGGGGCCCTACGAGCAGTACTTC. The encoded protein is CASSQYRGPYEQYF.

This clone was counted a single time. The chain employs TRBV27 and TRBJ2-1, with TRBD1 matching over 9 bases. In germline, CDR1 is MNHEY, CDR2 SMNVEV (reference sequence). The CDR3 loop spans 15 amino acids. Unmatched junction bases numbered 7, after V lost 2 bases and J lost 8 bases. This CDR3 is CASSLPGTGSHEQFF. CDR3 in DNA: TGTGCCAGCAGTTTACCCGGGACAGGGTCACATGAGCAGTTCTTC.

The gene calls are TRBV15 and TRBJ1-1; maybe TRBD1 (6 bases). CDR3 length: 13 residues. Per the germline V gene, CDR1 is LNHNV and CDR2 is YYDKDF (reference sequence). V shed 6 bases and J shed 8 bases, with 16 bases lying between them. CDR3 in amino acids: CATSREGVVEAFF. CDR3 DNA: TGTGCCACCAGTCGAGAGGGGGTCGTAGAAGCTTTCTTT.

V gene TRBV14 combines with J gene TRBJ2-7; D unclear. Trimming removed 4 bases from V and 0 bases from J, with 19 bases in between. The CDR3 has 17 residues. In germline, CDR1 is SGHDN, CDR2 FVKESK. This chain's CDR3 is CASSPSGVPKSSYEQYF. Written as DNA, the CDR3 is TGTGCCAGCAGCCCCTCCGGAGTTCCCAAAAGCTCCTACGAGCAGTACTTC. The variable domain in full, completed from reference TRBV14 and TRBJ2-7, reads EAGVTQFPSHSVIEKGQTVTLRCDPISGHDNLYWYRRVMGKEIKFLLHFVKESKQDESGMPNNRFLAERTGGTYSTLKVQPAELEDSGVYFCASSPSGVPKSSYEQYFGPGTRLTVT.

This chain joins TRBV27 and TRBJ1-6, with 7 bases fitting TRBD1. The V gene's germline CDR1 is MNHEY and CDR2 SMNVEV (reference sequence). CDR3 length equals 14 residues. With 4 bases clipped from V and 10 bases from J, the junction kept 7 bases outside the gene matches. CDR3 DNA sequence: TGTGCCAGCAGTTCAAGACAGGGTCTGTCACCCCTCCACTTT. As protein: CASSSRQGLSPLHF.

The CDR3 nucleotides are TGTGCCAGCACCTCAGCGACGCAGGGTAGCGGGAGTTTATACGAGCAGTACTTC. It yields the protein CASTSATQGSGSLYEQYF. The chain uses TRBV28 and TRBJ2-5, with 9 bases that match TRBD2. The DNA end lines up better with TRBJ2-7; the J call may be wrong. Germline-derived CDR1 and CDR2 are MDHEN and SYDVKM. The CDR3 is made up of 18 amino acids.

This sequence joins TRBV4-1 and TRBJ1-1; D might be TRBD1 (5 bases). Germline V gives CDR1 MGHRA, CDR2 YSYEKL. The CDR3 loop spans 17 amino acids. V gave up 0 bases and J gave up 3 bases, with 17 bases separating them. The CDR3 loop is CASSQDRAGWQDTEAFF. As DNA, the CDR3 is TGCGCCAGCAGCCAAGATAGGGCAGGGTGGCAGGACACTGAAGCTTTCTTT.

The chain carries TRBV7-2 and TRBJ1-2; TRBD1 agrees at 10 bases. V was pared by 5 bases and J by 0 bases, with 3 bases of the junction left unmatched. This CDR3 contains 15 residues. Germline values: CDR1 SGHTA, CDR2 FQGNSA. CDR3 region: CASSIGQGANYGYTF. The CDR3 DNA sequence: TGTGCCAGCAGCATCGGACAGGGGGCTAACTATGGCTACACCTTC.

The V gene is TRBV7-9, the J gene TRBJ2-7; no definite D call. The length of the CDR3 is 12 residues. Germline V gene data show CDR1 as SEHNR and CDR2 as FQNEAQ (reference sequence). Trimming left V 5 bases short and J 5 bases short, with 10 bases between. The CDR3 nucleotides read TGTGCCAGCAGCAACGAGCGAGACGAGCAGTACTTC. It yields the protein CASSNERDEQYF.

The chain carries TRBV4-1 and TRBJ2-5; TRBD1 might be the D (6 bases). Germline assignment: CDR1 MGHRA and CDR2 YSYEKL. The germline V and J ends were trimmed by 3 bases and 3 bases, with 17 bases remaining between them. The CDR3 runs 16 residues. This chain's CDR3 is CASSHPRAGAEETQYF. The DNA of the CDR3 is TGCGCCAGCAGCCACCCCAGGGCAGGGGCAGAAGAGACCCAGTACTTC.